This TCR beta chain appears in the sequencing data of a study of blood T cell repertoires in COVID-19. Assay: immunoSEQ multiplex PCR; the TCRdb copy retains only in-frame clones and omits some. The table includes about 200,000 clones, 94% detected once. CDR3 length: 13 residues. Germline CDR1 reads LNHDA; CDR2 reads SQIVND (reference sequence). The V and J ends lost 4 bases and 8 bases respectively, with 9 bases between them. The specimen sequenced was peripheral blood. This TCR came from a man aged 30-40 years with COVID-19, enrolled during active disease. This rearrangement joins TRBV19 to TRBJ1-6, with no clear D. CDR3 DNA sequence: TGTGCCAGTAGTACCGGGGAGCATTCACCCCTCCACTTT. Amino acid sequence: CASSTGEHSPLHF. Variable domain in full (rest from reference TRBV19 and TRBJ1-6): DGGITQSPKYLFRKEGQNVTLSCEQNLNHDAMYWYRQDPGQGLRLIYYSQIVNDFQKGDIAEGYSVSREKKESFPLTVTSAQKNPTAFYLCASSTGEHSPLHFGNGTRLTVT.